This record looks at one T cell receptor beta chain sequence and its context. What antigen it recognizes has not been identified. No base quality values were provided; no much bigger clone lies one nucleotide off. The data were taken from a study of shared clonotypes between healthy human individuals (dated by TCRdb to the early 2020s). For the study in its entirety: The cohort included three men and a couple of women between 18 and 49 years of age. Blood TCR repertoires of several healthy adults were deeply sequenced to estimate repertoire size and the extent of clonotype sharing between individuals. Between about 0.85 and 10 billion PBMCs per donor were obtained by leukapheresis. Libraries were prepared and TCR repertoires were sequenced by different laboratories using diverse techniques, in order to increase sequencing depth and limit assay-specific biases. For each donor, three plates each were used for CD4 naive and CD4 memory, two plates were used for CD8 naive, and one plate was used for CD8 memory.

What the work shows at the level of the full study, not this receptor alone: Naive subsets generally had larger estimated clonotype richness than memory subsets. The small number of donors limited the genetic and exposure-history diversity represented. Compared with non-shared clonotypes, clonotypes shared by all four sorted-subset donors had higher generation probabilities. Pairwise subsampling led to the expectation that sequencing depth would affect the degree of clonotype sharing among donors. Sharing across several donors was observed for 4.5% to 6.5% of naive CD4, about 3.2% of naive CD8, 2% to 2.5% of memory CD4, and around 0.4% of memory CD8 clonotypes. Even with the large sequencing depth, rarefaction of the sorted-subset datasets indicated that sequencing was incomplete. Sampling was restricted to blood, and TCR repertoires in tissue are likely to differ from TCR repertoires in blood.

From the cysteine through the phenylalanine, the CDR3 covers 14 amino acids. Only CDR3 DNA remains: 42 bases, in frame from the first base. CDR1 and CDR2, per the germline V gene, are MGHRA and YSYEKL. The junction shows trimming of 1 base on V and 5 bases on J, and the gene matches do not reach 2 bases of it. CD8 naive samples were obtained by positive selection for CCR7 among CD45RO-negative cells, yielding a CD45RA+CCR7+ population from which TemRA cells were excluded. Donors were healthy HIV-negative adults with no recently reported acute infections or vaccinations. Every donor was a Caucasian adult living in Nashville, Tennessee, USA. After blood collection by leukapheresis, PBMCs were isolated using Ficoll-Histopaque density gradient centrifugation and then cryopreserved in the vapor phase of liquid nitrogen. Purity and quantity of every magnetically sorted T cell population were checked by analytical flow cytometry. Genomic DNA was isolated from every sorted fraction and measured by UV absorbance on a Nanodrop 2000c.

TCR CDR3 regions were amplified from genomic DNA by multiplex PCR using the deep immunoSEQ assay. For each cell subset, the extracted genomic DNA was distributed evenly across all wells of several immunoSEQ 96-well plates, and each plate served as one replicate. Each replicate PCR for sorted subsets received about 210 ng genomic DNA, equal to roughly 30,000 T cell genomes. Purified libraries were quantified with a Qubit 3.0 fluorometer, sized on a Bioanalyzer 2100, and re-quantified with the KAPA Library Quantification kit. Every immunoSEQ 96-well plate was sequenced on a dedicated single-read 150-cycle Illumina NextSeq 550 flow cell. Concerning the study's data processing: The immunoSEQ output contained only junctional sequences without quality scores, so filtering could not match that applied to full-length reads. Sequences were annotated with PyIR, a Python wrapper for IgBLAST v1.9, using IMGT germline references to assign V/J genes and CDR3. Reads were filtered out if the reads had weak V/J assignments (E-value above 1e-6), no CDR3, stop codons, out-of-frame junctions, or ambiguous translated residues. A V3J clonotype was defined by an identical inferred V gene, J gene, and CDR3 amino acid sequence. The percentage overlap between two repertoires was calculated by dividing the number of shared unique clonotypes by the size of the smaller repertoire. Repertoire richness was assessed with RTK rarefaction, the Chao1 estimator, and Recon v2.1 estimates of unobserved clonotypes. Generation probabilities for all TCRbeta clonotypes obtained by the gDNA method from a handful of donors were computed using OLGA. As stored in TCRdb, this immuneACCESS dataset retains in-frame rearrangements with V and J assigned. A fraction of the clones does not appear; measured against another copy, unresolved V genes explain less than half of the discrepancy, and the remainder lacks a known reason. V, J and clone size were drawn from that table, and D and trimming were deduced from the DNA. The sample table lists 700,000 to 950,000 clones, around 96% of them with a count of one. Jointly, the top ten make up around 0.21% of the sample.

The receptor was isolated from a man aged 30 to 39 in good health. The chain employs TRBV4-1 and TRBJ2-7; 10 bases in the middle match TRBD2. The sequencing sample was made of naive CD8+ T cells sorted from blood. The sample's cell subset or site, from its label and the paper: CD45RA+CCR7+. In nucleotides, the sequence is TGCGCCAGCAGCCAAGTAGCGGGAGGCCACGAGCAGTACTTC. Its coded protein is CASSQVAGGHEQYF.